One sample yielded the 11 T cell receptor beta chains listed below, sequenced in a study of OX40 agonist ivuxolimab in advanced cancers. Libraries were prepared by immunoSEQ multiplex PCR; TCRdb keeps only in-frame clonotypes and omits some of them. Here the sample spans tens of thousands of clones, 88% being singletons. The sample consisted of CD4+ or CD8+ T cells sorted from blood, taken in a trial of the OX40 agonist ivuxolimab. Receptor source: an adult with an advanced solid tumor such as melanoma, head and neck, liver or kidney cancer.

J is TRBJ2-1 and V is TRBV6-1; the match to TRBD2 covers 7 bases. V lost 6 bases to trimming and J lost 6 bases; unmatched junction nucleotides: 5. Per germline, CDR1 MNHNS and CDR2 SASEGT. This CDR3 has 13 residues. The CDR3 bases are TGTGCCAGCAGCCCGGGGGGACGCAATGAGCAGTTCTTC. The encoded protein is CASSPGGRNEQFF.

The gene calls are TRBV10-3 and TRBJ2-5; D may be TRBD2 (5 bases). Germline CDR1 ENHRY, CDR2 SYGVKD. The length of the CDR3 is 16 residues. V was pared by 0 bases and J by 5 bases, with 16 bases between. The CDR3 sequence is CAISESAPSRRETQYF. As DNA, the CDR3 is TGTGCCATCAGTGAGTCGGCACCTAGCCGGAGGGAGACCCAGTACTTC.

This clone has a single count. The J gene is TRBJ2-7, the V gene TRBV5-5; the D gene could be TRBD1 or TRBD2 (5 bases each). The germline V gene has CDR1 SGHKS and CDR2 YYEKEE (reference sequence). V was clipped by 3 bases and J by 6 bases, with 16 bases between them. This CDR3 is 14 amino acids long. In nucleotides, the CDR3 is TGTGCCAGCAGCTGGGACGTACTTGGGGGCGAGCAGTACTTC. Residues: CASSWDVLGGEQYF.

The rearrangement uses TRBV29-1 and TRBJ2-1; 10 bases agree with TRBD1. Germline CDR1 and CDR2: SQVTM and ANQGSEA. The V and J ends lost 0 bases and 8 bases, in that order; junction bases with no gene match: 4. The CDR3 is 14 amino acids. The CDR3 sequence is CSVEDMTGGDEQFF. For the CDR3, the DNA is TGCAGCGTTGAAGATATGACAGGGGGCGATGAGCAGTTCTTC.

This rearrangement joins TRBV9 to TRBJ1-1; weak D call: TRBD1 (5 bases). Trimming took off 2 bases at V and 0 bases at J, with 11 bases between the two ends. This CDR3 spans 15 amino acids. Per germline, CDR1 SGDLS and CDR2 YYNGEE. CDR3 sequence (DNA): TGTGCCAGCAGCGTCGGGGGGAGTCTGAACACTGAAGCTTTCTTT. Residues: CASSVGGSLNTEAFF.

The chain carries TRBV4-3 and TRBJ1-4; D may be TRBD1 (5 bases). CDR1 and CDR2 (germline): LGHNA, YSLEER. Trimming left V 1 base short and J 5 bases short, with 5 bases between. The length of the CDR3 is 13 residues. The CDR3 reads CASSQGQNEKLFF. The DNA for the CDR3 is TGCGCCAGCAGCCAAGGACAGAATGAAAAACTGTTTTTT.

This clone has just one count. The chain links TRBV6-5 to TRBJ2-3; the match to TRBD2 covers 13 bases. With 8 bases clipped from V and 5 bases from J, the junction kept 4 bases outside the gene matches. CDR3 size: 14 residues. The germline V gene encodes CDR1 MNHEY and CDR2 SVGAGI. This CDR3 is CASGRTSGGDTQYF. In DNA, the CDR3 is TGTGCCAGCGGTAGGACTAGCGGGGGAGATACGCAGTATTTT.

J is TRBJ2-7 and V is TRBV6-1; D is possibly TRBD1 (5 bases). Trimming removed 6 bases at V and 3 bases at J, with 9 bases between. Germline CDR1 reads MNHNS; CDR2 reads SASEGT. The CDR3 is 12 residues long. The CDR3 protein is CASSKQDYEQYF. The CDR3 DNA sequence: TGTGCCAGCAGCAAACAGGACTACGAGCAGTACTTC.

CDR3 residues: CASSYSRTGELHEQFF. In DNA, the CDR3 is TGTGCCAGCAGTTACTCTAGGACAGGGGAGTTACATGAGCAGTTCTTC. The chain is built from TRBV6-6 and TRBJ2-1; TRBD1 aligns across 9 bases. V lost 0 bases, J lost 8 bases, and 8 bases stayed unmatched. CDR3 length: 16 residues. Per germline, CDR1 MNHNY and CDR2 SVGAGI (reference sequence).

This sequence joins TRBV2 and TRBJ1-2, with D hard to call. Germline CDR1 reads SNHLY; CDR2 reads FYNNEI. The V gene lost 9 bases and the J gene lost 5 bases, with 13 bases spanning the gap. CDR3 length: 12 amino acids. CDR3 bases: TGTGCCAGATCCTCAGGAGGTTATGGCTACACCTTC. It is translated as CARSSGGYGYTF. Full variable domain (missing parts from reference TRBV2 and TRBJ1-2): EPEVTQTPSHQVTQMGQEVILRCVPISNHLYFYWYRQILGQKVEFLVSFYNNEISEKSEIFDDQFSVERPDGSNFTLKIRSTKLEDSAMYFCARSSGGYGYTFGSGTRLTVV.

This chain joins TRBV11-2 and TRBJ1-5; D perhaps matches TRBD1 (6 bases). Trimming stripped 3 bases from V and 7 bases from J, with 10 bases between. CDR1 SGHAT and CDR2 FQNNGV come from the germline V gene. The CDR3 runs 13 residues. In nucleotides, the CDR3 is TGTGCCAGCAGCTTTACAAGGGGGCAGCCCCAGCATTTT. The encoded protein is CASSFTRGQPQHF.